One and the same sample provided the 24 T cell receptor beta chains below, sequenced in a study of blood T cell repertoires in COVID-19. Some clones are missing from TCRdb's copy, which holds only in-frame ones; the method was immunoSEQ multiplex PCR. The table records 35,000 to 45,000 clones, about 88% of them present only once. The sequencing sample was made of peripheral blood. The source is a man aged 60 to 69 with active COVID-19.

For the CDR3, the DNA is TGCAGCGTCCACCAGGGGACCACTGAAGCTTTCTTT. Translating it yields CSVHQGTTEAFF. The chain is built from TRBV29-1 and TRBJ1-1; tentative D call: TRBD1 (6 bases). The CDR3 loop spans 12 amino acids. Trimming stripped 6 bases from V and 4 bases from J, with 12 bases between. Per the germline V gene, CDR1 is SQVTM and CDR2 is ANQGSEA.

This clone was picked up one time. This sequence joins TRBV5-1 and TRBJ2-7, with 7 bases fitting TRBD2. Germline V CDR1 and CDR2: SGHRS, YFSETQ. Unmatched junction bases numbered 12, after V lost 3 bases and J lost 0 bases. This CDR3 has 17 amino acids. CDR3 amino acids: CASSWHPSSGPSYEQYF. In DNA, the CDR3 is TGCGCCAGCAGCTGGCACCCTTCTAGCGGCCCCTCCTACGAGCAGTACTTC.

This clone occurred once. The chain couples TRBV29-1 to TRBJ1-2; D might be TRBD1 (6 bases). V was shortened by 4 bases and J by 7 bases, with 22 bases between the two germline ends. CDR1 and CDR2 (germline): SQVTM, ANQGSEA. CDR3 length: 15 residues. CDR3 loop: CSVGPRLQGLSGYTF. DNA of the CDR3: TGCAGCGTTGGCCCGAGGCTGCAGGGGTTGAGTGGCTACACCTTC. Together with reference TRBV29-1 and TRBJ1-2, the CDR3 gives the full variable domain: SAVISQKPSRDICQRGTSLTIQCQVDSQVTMMFWYRQQPGQSLTLIATANQGSEATYESGFVIDKFPISRPNLTFSTLTVSNMSPEDSSIYLCSVGPRLQGLSGYTFGSGTRLTVV.

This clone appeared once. In DNA, the CDR3 is TGTGCCTGGAGTGCCCCTTATACAGGGAATGAAAAACTGTTTTTT. Its translation: CAWSAPYTGNEKLFF. The chain joins TRBV30 to TRBJ1-4; tentative D call: TRBD1 (6 bases). There are 15 residues in the CDR3. V shed 1 base and J shed 5 bases, with 14 bases lying between them. CDR1 and CDR2 (germline): GTSNPN, SVGIG (reference sequence).

As DNA, the CDR3 is TGTGCCAGCAGCTTAGGGACAGGGAACTATGGCTACACCTTC. It yields the protein CASSLGTGNYGYTF. The rearrangement links TRBV7-9 to TRBJ1-2; 8 bases are shared with TRBD1. V was pared by 1 base and J by 2 bases, with 0 bases of the junction left unmatched. CDR1 SEHNR and CDR2 FQNEAQ come from the germline V gene (reference sequence). This CDR3 contains 14 residues.

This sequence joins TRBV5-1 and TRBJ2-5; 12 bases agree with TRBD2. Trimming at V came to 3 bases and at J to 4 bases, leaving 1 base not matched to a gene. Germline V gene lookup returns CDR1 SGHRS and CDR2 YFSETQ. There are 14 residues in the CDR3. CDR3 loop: CASSSGLAGETQYF. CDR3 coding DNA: TGCGCCAGCAGCTCGGGACTAGCGGGAGAGACCCAGTACTTC. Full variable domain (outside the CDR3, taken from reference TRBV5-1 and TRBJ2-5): KAGVTQTPRYLIKTRGQQVTLSCSPISGHRSVSWYQQTPGQGLQFLFEYFSETQRNKGNFPGRFSGRQFSNSRSEMNVSTLELGDSALYLCASSSGLAGETQYFGPGTRLLVL.

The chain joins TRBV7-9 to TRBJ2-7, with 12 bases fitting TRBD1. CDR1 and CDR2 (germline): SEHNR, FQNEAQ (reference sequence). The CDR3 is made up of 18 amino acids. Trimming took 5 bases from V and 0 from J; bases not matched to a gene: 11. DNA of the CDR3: TGTGCCAGCAGCCCGGCCGGGACAGGGGGCGGATACTCCTACGAGCAGTACTTC. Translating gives CASSPAGTGGGYSYEQYF.

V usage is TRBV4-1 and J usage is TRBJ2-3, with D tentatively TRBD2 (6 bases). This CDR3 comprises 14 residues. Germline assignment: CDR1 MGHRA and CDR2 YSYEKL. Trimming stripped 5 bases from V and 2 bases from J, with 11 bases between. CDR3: CASSKSGDTDTQYF. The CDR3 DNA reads TGCGCCAGCAGCAAATCGGGGGACACAGATACGCAGTATTTT.

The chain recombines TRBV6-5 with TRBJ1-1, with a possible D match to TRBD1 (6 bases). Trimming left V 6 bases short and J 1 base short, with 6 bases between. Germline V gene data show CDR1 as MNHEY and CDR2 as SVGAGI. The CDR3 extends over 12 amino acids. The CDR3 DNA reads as TGTGCCAGCAGGACAGGGAACACTGAAGCTTTCTTT. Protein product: CASRTGNTEAFF.

The CDR3 is CASRSWRARFYGYTF. CDR3 DNA sequence: TGTGCCAGCAGAAGTTGGAGGGCGCGGTTCTATGGCTACACCTTC. The V gene is TRBV21-1, the J gene TRBJ1-2. TRBV21-1 is labeled a pseudogene. The CDR3 spans 15 residues.

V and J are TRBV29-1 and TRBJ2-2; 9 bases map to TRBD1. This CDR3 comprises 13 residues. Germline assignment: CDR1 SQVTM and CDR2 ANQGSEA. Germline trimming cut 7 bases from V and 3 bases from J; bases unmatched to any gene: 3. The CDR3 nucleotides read TGCAGCGCCCGGACAGGGGACACCGGGGAGCTGTTTTTT. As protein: CSARTGDTGELFF.

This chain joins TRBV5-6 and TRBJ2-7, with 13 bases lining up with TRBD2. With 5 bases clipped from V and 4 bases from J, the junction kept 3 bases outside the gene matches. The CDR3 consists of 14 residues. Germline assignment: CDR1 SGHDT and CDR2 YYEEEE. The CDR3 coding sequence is TGTGCCAGCAGAGGACTAGCGGGAGATTACGAGCAGTACTTC. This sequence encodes CASRGLAGDYEQYF.

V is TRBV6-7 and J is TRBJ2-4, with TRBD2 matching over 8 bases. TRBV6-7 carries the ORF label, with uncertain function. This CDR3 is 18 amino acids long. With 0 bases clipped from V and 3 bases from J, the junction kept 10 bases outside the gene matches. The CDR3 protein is CASSYSRRGAYGKNIQYF. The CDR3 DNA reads TGTGCCAGCAGTTACTCGAGGCGGGGGGCCTACGGCAAAAACATTCAGTACTTC.

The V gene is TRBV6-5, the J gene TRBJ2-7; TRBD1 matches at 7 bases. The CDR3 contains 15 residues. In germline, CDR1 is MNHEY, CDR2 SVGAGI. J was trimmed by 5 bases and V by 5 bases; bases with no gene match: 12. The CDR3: CASSTTGEIVDEQYF. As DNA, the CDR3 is TGTGCCAGCAGTACTACAGGGGAGATTGTGGACGAGCAGTACTTC.

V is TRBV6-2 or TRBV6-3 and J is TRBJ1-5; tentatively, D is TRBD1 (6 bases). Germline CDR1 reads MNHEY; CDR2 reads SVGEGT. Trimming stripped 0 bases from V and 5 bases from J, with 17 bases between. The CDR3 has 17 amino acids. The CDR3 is CASSYSSPGADYQPQHF. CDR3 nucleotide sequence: TGTGCCAGCAGTTACTCTTCCCCAGGGGCGGACTATCAGCCCCAGCATTTT.

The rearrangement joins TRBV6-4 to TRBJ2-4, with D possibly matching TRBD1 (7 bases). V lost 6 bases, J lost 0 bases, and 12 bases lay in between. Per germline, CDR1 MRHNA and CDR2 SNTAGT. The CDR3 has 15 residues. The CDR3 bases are TGTGCCAGCAGATCAGGGGGACTAGCCAAAAACATTCAGTACTTC. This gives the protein CASRSGGLAKNIQYF.

CDR3 loop: CASSKRAGGDYNEQFF. The CDR3 DNA reads TGTGCCAGCAGCAAACGAGCGGGAGGGGACTACAATGAGCAGTTCTTC. The chain combines TRBV13 with TRBJ2-1; 10 bases are a match to TRBD2. V shed 5 bases and J 3 bases; nucleotides not matched to a gene: 7. This CDR3 comprises 16 residues. CDR1 and CDR2 from the germline V gene are PRHDT and FYEKMQ (reference sequence).

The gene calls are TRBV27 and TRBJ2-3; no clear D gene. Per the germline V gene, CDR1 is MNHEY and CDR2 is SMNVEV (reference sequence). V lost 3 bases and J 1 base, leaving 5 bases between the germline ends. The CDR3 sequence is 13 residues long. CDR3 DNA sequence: TGTGCCAGCAGTTTCTCTGGCACAGATACGCAGTATTTT. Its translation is CASSFSGTDTQYF.

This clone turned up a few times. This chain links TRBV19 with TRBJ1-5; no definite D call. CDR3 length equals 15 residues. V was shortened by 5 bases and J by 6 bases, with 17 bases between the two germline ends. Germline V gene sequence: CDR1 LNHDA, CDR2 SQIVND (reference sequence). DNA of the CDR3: TGTGCCAGTAGTCGGGTAGCGGAAGTTTCTCAGCCCCAGCATTTT. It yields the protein CASSRVAEVSQPQHF. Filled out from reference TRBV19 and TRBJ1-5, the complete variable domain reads DGGITQSPKYLFRKEGQNVTLSCEQNLNHDAMYWYRQDPGQGLRLIYYSQIVNDFQKGDIAEGYSVSREKKESFPLTVTSAQKNPTAFYLCASSRVAEVSQPQHFGDGTRLSIL.

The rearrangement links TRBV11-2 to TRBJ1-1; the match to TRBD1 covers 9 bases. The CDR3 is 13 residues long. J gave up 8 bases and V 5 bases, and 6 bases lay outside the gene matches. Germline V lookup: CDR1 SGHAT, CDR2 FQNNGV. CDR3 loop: CASSQGQGPEAFF. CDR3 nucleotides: TGTGCCAGCAGCCAGGGACAGGGACCCGAAGCTTTCTTT.

The CDR3 DNA follows: TGTGCCAGCTCCGGTATGCTAGCGGGGAACAATGAGCAGTTCTTC. Translated: CASSGMLAGNNEQFF. The chain has TRBV18 and TRBJ2-1; 9 bases map to TRBD2. This CDR3 spans 15 amino acids. Germline loops: CDR1 KGHSH, CDR2 LQKENI. V lost 6 bases to trimming and J lost 5 bases; unmatched junction nucleotides: 8.

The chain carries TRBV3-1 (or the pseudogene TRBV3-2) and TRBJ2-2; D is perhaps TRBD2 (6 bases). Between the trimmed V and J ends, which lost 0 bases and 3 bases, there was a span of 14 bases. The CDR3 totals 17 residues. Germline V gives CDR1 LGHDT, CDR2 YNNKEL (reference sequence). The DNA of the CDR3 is TGTGCCAGCAGCCAAGATCCGGGACTCGTGGACACCGGGGAGCTGTTTTTT. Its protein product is CASSQDPGLVDTGELFF.

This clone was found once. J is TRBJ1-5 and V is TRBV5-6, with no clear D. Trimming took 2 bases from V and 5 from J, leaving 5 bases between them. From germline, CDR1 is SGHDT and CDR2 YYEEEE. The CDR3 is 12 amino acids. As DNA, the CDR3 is TGTGCCAGCAGCTTAGGAGATCAGCCCCAGCATTTT. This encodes CASSLGDQPQHF. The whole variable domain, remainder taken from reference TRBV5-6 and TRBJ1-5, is DAGVTQSPTHLIKTRGQQVTLRCSPKSGHDTVSWYQQALGQGPQFIFQYYEEEERQRGNFPDRFSGHQFPNYSSELNVNALLLGDSALYLCASSLGDQPQHFGDGTRLSIL.

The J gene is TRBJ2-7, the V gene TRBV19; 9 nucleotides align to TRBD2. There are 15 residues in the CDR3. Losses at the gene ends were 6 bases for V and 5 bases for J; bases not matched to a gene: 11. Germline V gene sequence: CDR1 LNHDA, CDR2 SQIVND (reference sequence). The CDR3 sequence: CASSNPRAGGDEQYF. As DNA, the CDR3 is TGTGCCAGTAGCAACCCCCGAGCGGGAGGAGACGAGCAGTACTTC.